The 25 T cell receptor beta chains presented below share a single source sample, sequenced in a study of T cell repertoires in cytomegalovirus infection. One entry per CDR3 protein, called by TCRdb with MiXCR from the reads. The sample carries approximately 76,000 distinct CDR3 sequences, around 3.5% recorded once. Sequencing input: PBMCs. These receptors were taken from a human donor in good health (CMV status not recorded). Some clones in this sample may be carry-over from other donors' samples.

The table lists this clonotype with many counts. The chain employs TRBV18 and TRBJ2-3; D tentatively reads TRBD1 or TRBD2 (5 bases each). The CDR3 covers 12 residues. The V end was cut by 2 bases, the J end by 8 bases, with 8 bases between. The germline gives CDR1 KGHSH, CDR2 LQKENI. In nucleotides, the CDR3 is TGTGCCAGCTCACCATTTGGGGGTACGCAGTATTTT. Amino acids: CASSPFGGTQYF.

At least ten counts were recorded for this clonotype. The V and J genes are TRBV2 and TRBJ1-1, with D hard to call. Germline V gives CDR1 SNHLY, CDR2 FYNNEI. Trimming took off 6 bases at V and 5 bases at J, with 13 bases between the two ends. The CDR3 loop spans 13 amino acids. The CDR3 here is CASRKGMETEAFF. CDR3 sequence (DNA): TGTGCCAGCAGAAAGGGAATGGAGACTGAAGCTTTCTTT.

This clonotype occurred many times. The rearrangement uses TRBV12-3 or TRBV12-4 and TRBJ2-7, with 7 bases lining up with TRBD1. The J segment lost 1 base and the V segment lost 4 bases, leaving 4 bases of the junction unmatched. The CDR3 is 14 amino acids. The CDR3 loop reads CASSSQTGSYEQYF. The CDR3 region has the DNA TGTGCCAGCAGTTCCCAGACAGGGTCCTACGAGCAGTACTTC.

In its sample, this clonotype was seen many times. This chain links TRBV28 with TRBJ1-6; 9 nucleotides match TRBD1. Per germline, CDR1 MDHEN and CDR2 SYDVKM. The trim removed 7 bases at V and 4 bases at J, leaving 11 bases unmatched. The CDR3 spans 17 residues. The CDR3 DNA reads TGTGCCAGCATCGCCATCCGGGACAGGGTATATAATTCACCCCTCCACTTT. This sequence encodes CASIAIRDRVYNSPLHF.

This clonotype was seen many times. The rearrangement joins TRBV6-2 or TRBV6-3 to TRBJ1-1, with TRBD1 matching over 11 bases. J gave up 5 bases and V 4 bases, and 6 bases lay outside the gene matches. This CDR3 has 15 amino acids. Looked up from germline, CDR1 is MNHEY and CDR2 is SVGEGT. As DNA, the CDR3 is TGTGCCAGCAGTTTCGCCGGGACAGGGGGAACTGAAGCTTTCTTT. Protein sequence: CASSFAGTGGTEAFF.

This clonotype was counted at least ten times. The chain employs TRBV24-1 and TRBJ1-5; the D gene is possibly TRBD1 (5 bases). Germline V lookup: CDR1 KGHDR, CDR2 SFDVKD. This CDR3 contains 14 residues. Trimming took 6 bases from V and 2 from J, leaving 10 bases between them. The CDR3 spells CATSRGSGNQPQHF. CDR3 coding DNA: TGTGCCACCAGTAGGGGTAGCGGCAATCAGCCCCAGCATTTT.

This clonotype was seen only a few times. V is TRBV27 and J is TRBJ2-7; D is unclear. The CDR3 consists of 14 residues. V shed 7 bases and J shed 0 bases, with 13 bases lying between them. Germline CDR1 reads MNHEY; CDR2 reads SMNVEV (reference sequence). The CDR3, as DNA: TGTGCCAGCAAATTATCAGAAATCTCCTACGAGCAGTACTTC. Translated: CASKLSEISYEQYF.

This clonotype appeared many times. The chain uses TRBV4-2 and TRBJ2-2, with a tentative D call TRBD1 (6 bases). V gave up 2 bases and J gave up 3 bases, with 7 bases separating them. The germline CDR1 and CDR2 sequences are LGHNA and YNFKEQ. CDR3 length: 14 residues. The CDR3 region is CASSQNRDTGELFF. CDR3 bases: TGTGCCAGCAGCCAAAACAGGGACACCGGGGAGCTGTTTTTT.

This clonotype was observed at least ten times. V is TRBV20-1 and J is TRBJ2-5; 12 bases fit TRBD2. Trimming at V came to 3 bases and at J to 5 bases, leaving 10 bases not matched to a gene. This CDR3 has 16 residues. Germline CDR1 reads DFQATT; CDR2 reads SNEGSKA (reference sequence). As DNA, the CDR3 is TGCAGTGCTAGTCGGACTAGCGGGGTCTTCGGGGAGACCCAGTACTTC. It codes for CSASRTSGVFGETQYF.

This clonotype was detected ten times or more. J is TRBJ1-1 and V is TRBV6-5; 9 nucleotides agree with TRBD1. Losses at the gene ends were 2 bases for V and 4 bases for J; bases not matched to a gene: 8. This CDR3 is built from 16 residues. Germline CDR1 MNHEY, CDR2 SVGAGI. CDR3: CASSYLGTGSGTEAFF. CDR3 DNA: TGTGCCAGCAGTTACCTGGGGACAGGGAGTGGCACTGAAGCTTTCTTT.

At least ten counts were recorded for this clonotype. The J gene is TRBJ2-2, the V gene TRBV4-1, with D uncertain. CDR1 is MGHRA and CDR2 is YSYEKL in the germline V gene. The CDR3 has 18 amino acids. V lost 3 bases and J 0 bases, leaving 17 bases between the germline ends. The CDR3 nucleotides are TGCGCCAGCAGCCAGGAACGATATGGTACTACGAACACCGGGGAGCTGTTTTTT. Its translation is CASSQERYGTTNTGELFF.

The chain links TRBV5-4 to TRBJ2-3, with TRBD2 matching 12 bases. With V trimmed by 5 bases and J by 1 base, 14 bases remained unmatched. The CDR3 totals 19 residues. Looked up from germline, CDR1 is SGHNT and CDR2 is YYREEE (reference sequence). The CDR3 nucleotides read TGTGCCAGCAGGACGGTCGGGCTAGCGGGGGGGACCGGCACAGATACGCAGTATTTT. Encoded protein: CASRTVGLAGGTGTDTQYF. The full variable domain, with the rest looked up from reference TRBV5-4 and TRBJ2-3, is ETGVTQSPTHLIKTRGQQVTLRCSSQSGHNTVSWYQQALGQGPQFIFQYYREEENGRGNFPPRFSGLQFPNYSSELNVNALELDDSALYLCASRTVGLAGGTGTDTQYFGPGTRLTVL.

This clonotype was counted at least ten times. This CDR3 is CASSLEGVRGGEQYF. Here the CDR3 DNA reads TGTGCCAGCAGCCTCGAAGGTGTCCGCGGTGGCGAGCAGTACTTC. The gene calls are TRBV5-4 and TRBJ2-7, with D unresolved. V was cut by 4 bases and J by 6 bases, with 20 bases left in between. CDR1 and CDR2 (germline): SGHNT, YYREEE (reference sequence). CDR3 length: 15 amino acids.

This clonotype showed up many times. J is TRBJ2-1 and V is TRBV7-2; a weak D match, TRBD1 (5 bases). V was shortened by 5 bases and J by 6 bases, with 11 bases between the two germline ends. The CDR3 runs to 13 residues. Germline V lookup: CDR1 SGHTA, CDR2 FQGNSA. For the CDR3, the DNA is TGTGCCAGCAGCGGACGGACACGCAATGAGCAGTTCTTC. This encodes CASSGRTRNEQFF.

There are many counts of this clonotype. This chain joins TRBV7-9 and TRBJ1-1; 10 bases match TRBD1. Germline values: CDR1 SEHNR, CDR2 FQNEAQ (reference sequence). V gave up 2 bases and J gave up 7 bases; unmatched junction bases: 1. The CDR3 is made up of 13 amino acids. The CDR3 reads CASSLRDRGEAFF. Written as DNA, the CDR3 is TGTGCCAGCAGCTTACGGGACAGGGGTGAAGCTTTCTTT.

This clonotype was seen ten or more times. The rearrangement uses TRBV28 and TRBJ2-7; 9 bases agree with TRBD1. CDR1 is MDHEN and CDR2 is SYDVKM in the germline V gene. V lost 5 bases to trimming and J lost 2 bases; unmatched junction nucleotides: 7. This CDR3 comprises 15 residues. This CDR3 reads CASSPRRQGAYEQYF. The CDR3 coding sequence is TGTGCCAGCAGTCCCAGGAGACAGGGGGCCTACGAGCAGTACTTC.

This clonotype came up many times. The J gene is TRBJ1-2, the V gene TRBV7-2; 7 positions match TRBD1. CDR3 length: 15 amino acids. With 5 bases clipped from V and 2 bases from J, the junction kept 8 bases outside the gene matches. CDR1 SGHTA and CDR2 FQGNSA come from the germline V gene. DNA of the CDR3: TGTGCCAGCAGCACGGACAGGCCGGCCAACTATGGCTACACCTTC. Its protein is CASSTDRPANYGYTF.

This clonotype was seen ten or more times. The chain combines TRBV7-2 with TRBJ1-4; the D gene is possibly TRBD1 (5 bases). CDR1 is SGHTA, CDR2 FQGNSA, per germline. With 5 bases removed from V and 0 bases from J, the gap between germline ends came to 25 bases. There are 20 residues in the CDR3. CDR3 bases: TGTGCCAGCAGCCGCTACCCTCTCCAGGGCAGCTCTGCAACTAATGAAAAACTGTTTTTT. It codes for CASSRYPLQGSSATNEKLFF.

In its sample, this clonotype was seen many times. The rearrangement links TRBV28 to TRBJ2-1, with unresolved D. Germline lookup yields CDR1 MDHEN and CDR2 SYDVKM. CDR3 length: 10 residues. V shed 6 bases and J shed 9 bases, with 6 bases lying between them. The CDR3 protein is CASRSVEQFF. As DNA, the CDR3 is TGTGCCAGCAGGTCGGTTGAGCAGTTCTTC.

There are many counts of this clonotype. The gene calls are TRBV7-9 and TRBJ2-3, with D tentatively TRBD1 or TRBD2 (5 bases each). There are 14 residues in the CDR3. The germline V gene encodes CDR1 SEHNR and CDR2 FQNEAQ (reference sequence). V was cut by 6 bases and J by 1 base, with 11 bases left in between. CDR3 sequence: CASSQRDGTDTQYF. The CDR3 region has the DNA TGTGCCAGCAGTCAAAGGGACGGCACAGATACGCAGTATTTT.

This clonotype showed up many times. The V call is TRBV7-2, the J call TRBJ1-1; D call uncertain. The V end lost 3 bases, the J end lost 4 bases, and 12 bases lay between the germline ends. This CDR3 comprises 14 residues. CDR1 SGHTA and CDR2 FQGNSA come from the germline V gene. Here the CDR3 DNA reads TGTGCCAGCAGCTTGGTAAAGTGGAGCACTGAAGCTTTCTTT. As protein: CASSLVKWSTEAFF.

This clonotype has ten or more counts. This CDR3 reads CASSLGRGFNQPQHF. The CDR3 DNA reads as TGTGCCAGCAGCTTAGGGAGGGGATTCAATCAGCCCCAGCATTTT. V is TRBV11-2 and J is TRBJ1-5; D may be TRBD1 (5 bases). The germline V gene encodes CDR1 SGHAT and CDR2 FQNNGV. Trimming cost V 1 base and J 3 bases, with 10 bases left between them. CDR3 length: 15 amino acids.

This clonotype was observed at least ten times. The V gene is TRBV7-2, the J gene TRBJ1-5, with D possibly matching TRBD1 (5 bases). This CDR3 contains 14 residues. CDR1 is SGHTA and CDR2 is FQGNSA in the germline V gene. Trimming took off 7 bases at V and 9 bases at J, with 19 bases between the two ends. The CDR3 region has the DNA TGTGCCAGCACCATGGTAGGGGCGGGGTGGCCCCAGCATTTT. It is translated as CASTMVGAGWPQHF. The variable domain in full, with the rest retrieved from reference TRBV7-2 and TRBJ1-5, is GAGVSQSPSNKVTEKGKDVELRCDPISGHTALYWYRQSLGQGLEFLIYFQGNSAPDKSGLPSDRFSAERTGGSVSTLTIQRTQQEDSAVYLCASTMVGAGWPQHFGDGTRLSIL.

This clonotype came up many times. This chain joins TRBV5-6 and TRBJ2-6; the D gene is possibly TRBD1 (6 bases). This CDR3 has 16 amino acids. Trimming stripped 2 bases from V and 4 bases from J, with 13 bases between. CDR1 is SGHDT and CDR2 is YYEEEE in the germline V gene. The CDR3 DNA reads TGTGCCAGCAGCTTCTACAGGGCGGCCGGGGCCAACGTCCTGACTTTC. Translation: CASSFYRAAGANVLTF.

In this sample, this clonotype turned up many times. The chain is built from TRBV2 and TRBJ1-1; D not certain. V was clipped by 8 bases and J by 0 bases, with 13 bases between them. There are 14 residues in the CDR3. Germline CDR1 is SNHLY and CDR2 is FYNNEI. The CDR3 loop is CASVTAELNTEAFF. The CDR3 coding sequence is TGTGCCAGCGTGACGGCAGAGCTGAACACTGAAGCTTTCTTT. Full variable domain (rest looked up from reference TRBV2 and TRBJ1-1): EPEVTQTPSHQVTQMGQEVILRCVPISNHLYFYWYRQILGQKVEFLVSFYNNEISEKSEIFDDQFSVERPDGSNFTLKIRSTKLEDSAMYFCASVTAELNTEAFFGQGTRLTVV.